This T cell receptor beta chain was retrieved from a study of blood T cell repertoires in COVID-19. Study as a whole: Italy, Spain and the United States were the sources of the convalescent and acute COVID-19 samples. PBMCs, B-cell-depleted T cells, or T cells were the source of the cDNA or gDNA that made up the material.

Per germline, CDR1 LNHNV and CDR2 YYDKDF (reference sequence). Deletions cut 2 bases from V and 4 bases from J, with 3 bases between. CDR3 length: 12 amino acids. The Seattle patients, enrolled during active infection, were followed longitudinally. The protocol was immunoSEQ multiplex PCR, while the TCRdb copy is restricted to in-frame clones and leaves out a portion. In the table there are almost 400,000 clones, over 75% of which are singletons. This receptor was obtained from a woman between 55 and 75 years old with COVID-19, enrolled during active disease. The genes are TRBV15 and TRBJ1-5, with no clear D. The sequencing sample was made of peripheral blood. The CDR3 loop reads CATSRSNQPQHF. The CDR3 DNA reads TGTGCCACCAGCAGATCTAATCAGCCCCAGCATTTT.